A selection of T cell receptor beta chains follows, all from one sample in a study of T-cell reconstitution after alpha-beta-depleted transplantation in children. Via MiXCR, TCRdb re-called the PCR reads, giving one row per CDR3 protein. The sample holds 750,000 to 950,000 distinct CDR3 sequences, less than 20% seen once. The specimen comprised PBMCs, mostly from graft donor cells, sampled 360 days after TCRalphabeta/CD19-depleted stem cell transplant. The receptor set was obtained from a male patient between 10 and 17 years old who had a stem cell transplant for acute lymphoblastic leukemia, so the T cells may come from the graft donor. The CDR3 runs from the conserved cysteine through the conserved F or W. The order of the fields is J gene, V gene, clone size, D gene, CDR3 protein, CDR3 DNA. D genes are given only for firm matches. Clone size is not always given. Where it is, it says once, few, many or a class for expanded clones.

TRBJ2-1	TRBV20-1	few	NA	CSASTLRLEGPYNEQFF	TGCAGTGCTAGTACGCTCCGTTTAGAAGGACCCTACAATGAGCAGTTCTTC
TRBJ2-2	TRBV20-1	many	TRBD1	CSAGDRGRDTGELFF	TGCAGTGCTGGGGACAGGGGGCGCGACACCGGGGAGCTGTTTTTT
TRBJ2-7	TRBV6-5	few	NA	CASSYSPNSYEQYF	TGTGCCAGCAGTTACTCACCAAACTCCTACGAGCAGTACTTC
TRBJ2-3	TRBV5-1	NA	TRBD2	CASSPALAGAGDTQYF	TGCGCCAGCAGCCCGGCTTTAGCGGGAGCTGGAGATACGCAGTATTTT
TRBJ1-5	TRBV2	few	TRBD1	CASSETTGFNQPQHF	TGTGCCAGCAGTGAAACGACAGGGTTTAATCAGCCCCAGCATTTT
TRBJ2-7	TRBV15	few	TRBD2	CATQSPTSGRIYEQYF	TGTGCCACACAGAGTCCGACTAGCGGGCGCATCTACGAGCAGTACTTC
TRBJ2-1	TRBV5-1	NA	TRBD2	CASSSWTSGSIGSYNEQFF	TGCGCCAGCAGCTCCTGGACTAGCGGGAGCATAGGGTCCTACAATGAGCAGTTCTTC
TRBJ2-7	TRBV3-1	NA	NA	CASSQSGRGAYEQYF	TGTGCCAGCAGCCAATCAGGCAGGGGAGCCTACGAGCAGTACTTC
TRBJ2-5	TRBV18	NA	TRBD1	CASSPLTGGQETQYF	TGTGCCAGCTCACCTCTGACAGGGGGGCAAGAGACCCAGTACTTC
TRBJ2-3	TRBV5-6	NA	TRBD1	CASSSVLQGARADTQYF	TGTGCCAGCAGCTCGGTCCTACAGGGGGCGAGGGCAGATACGCAGTATTTT
TRBJ2-7	TRBV7-9	many	NA	CASSLGRYEQYF	TGTGCCAGCAGCTTAGGACGCTACGAGCAGTACTTC
TRBJ1-5	TRBV5-6	NA	TRBD1	CASSLLSGTDNSNQPQHF	TGTGCCAGCAGCTTGTTAAGCGGGACAGATAATAGCAATCAGCCCCAGCATTTT
TRBJ2-7	TRBV29-1	few	TRBD2	CSVGGTSGRASYEQYF	TGCAGCGTTGGAGGGACTAGCGGGAGGGCCTCCTACGAGCAGTACTTC
TRBJ1-2	TRBV28	few	TRBD1	CASSSPDRVRGYTF	TGTGCCAGCAGTTCCCCCGACAGGGTGAGAGGCTACACCTTC
TRBJ2-2	TRBV11-2	few	TRBD2	CASLRGLATTGELFF	TGTGCCAGCTTAAGGGGACTAGCCACGACCGGGGAGCTGTTTTTT
TRBJ2-5	TRBV20-1	NA	NA	CSARKVFQETQYF	TGCAGTGCTAGAAAAGTTTTCCAAGAGACCCAGTACTTC
TRBJ2-7	TRBV18	few	NA	CASSPGANSYEQYF	TGTGCCAGCTCACCCGGAGCGAACTCCTACGAGCAGTACTTC
TRBJ2-3	TRBV7-9	NA	TRBD1	CASSGGQGAGTDTQYF	TGTGCCAGCAGCGGAGGACAGGGGGCAGGGACAGATACGCAGTATTTT
TRBJ2-3	TRBV29-1	few	NA	CSVDPKIGGGAWTDTQYF	TGCAGCGTTGATCCAAAAATCGGAGGGGGAGCATGGACAGATACGCAGTATTTT
TRBJ2-1	TRBV7-3	few	TRBD2	CASSSRTSGIGVNEQFF	TGTGCCAGCAGCTCACGGACTAGCGGGATCGGAGTAAATGAGCAGTTCTTC
TRBJ2-7	TRBV24-1	NA	TRBD2	CATSEDGGAYEQYF	TGTGCCACCAGTGAGGACGGGGGGGCCTACGAGCAGTACTTC
TRBJ2-7	TRBV7-8	many	NA	CASSLGSTSYEQYF	TGTGCCAGCAGCTTAGGTAGTACCTCCTACGAGCAGTACTTC
TRBJ2-2	TRBV2	NA	NA	CASNRLANTGELFF	TGTGCCAGCAACCGCTTGGCGAACACCGGGGAGCTGTTTTTT
TRBJ2-7	TRBV7-9	few	NA	CASSPLTIQTTYEQYF	TGTGCCAGCAGCCCCCTCACGATTCAAACCACCTACGAGCAGTACTTC
TRBJ2-5	TRBV6-1	NA	TRBD2	CASKKLAGGVQETQYF	TGTGCCAGCAAGAAACTAGCGGGAGGGGTTCAAGAGACCCAGTACTTC
TRBJ2-5	TRBV12-3/TRBV12-4	NA	NA	CASSSSGAGETQYF	TGTGCCAGCAGTTCATCAGGGGCGGGGGAGACCCAGTACTTC
TRBJ2-1	TRBV11-1	NA	TRBD2	CASSPPGTSGSRWYNEQFF	TGTGCCAGCAGCCCCCCCGGGACTAGCGGGAGTAGGTGGTACAATGAGCAGTTCTTC
TRBJ2-1	TRBV19	NA	NA	CASSIIQEDNEQFF	TGTGCCAGTAGTATTATACAGGAGGACAATGAGCAGTTCTTC
TRBJ1-1	TRBV7-3	few	NA	CASSLFASRVNTEAFF	TGTGCCAGCAGCTTATTCGCTTCGAGGGTGAACACTGAAGCTTTCTTT
TRBJ2-7	TRBV10-3	few	NA	CATSTSSYEQYF	TGTGCCACCTCGACTTCCTCCTACGAGCAGTACTTC
TRBJ2-1	TRBV20-1	many	NA	CSARDRSGPGGHEQFF	TGCAGTGCTAGAGATAGGTCGGGACCCGGGGGGCATGAGCAGTTCTTC
TRBJ2-7	TRBV24-1	NA	TRBD1	CATSDPGQGGYEQYF	TGTGCCACCAGTGATCCGGGACAGGGGGGCTACGAGCAGTACTTC
TRBJ2-7	TRBV21-1	NA	NA	CASSNGQGFEEQYF	TGTGCCAGCAGCAACGGGCAGGGGTTTGAGGAGCAGTACTTC
TRBJ1-2	TRBV15	NA	NA	CATSGDVSPRGYGYTF	TGTGCCACCAGTGGGGACGTCTCCCCGAGGGGCTATGGCTACACCTTC
TRBJ2-1	TRBV10-3	NA	NA	CAIRNLKGDEQFF	TGTGCCATCAGAAACCTAAAGGGGGATGAGCAGTTCTTC
TRBJ2-7	TRBV2	NA	TRBD2	CASSEATSFWGGYEQYF	TGTGCCAGCAGTGAAGCCACAAGCTTTTGGGGGGGCTACGAGCAGTACTTC
TRBJ2-7	TRBV24-1	many	TRBD2	CATSDFGASGYEQYF	TGTGCCACCAGTGATTTTGGGGCTAGCGGGTACGAGCAGTACTTC
TRBJ2-5	TRBV4-2	few	TRBD2	CASSPSSSGQETQYF	TGTGCCAGCAGCCCGTCTTCTAGCGGACAAGAGACCCAGTACTTC
TRBJ2-3	TRBV7-2	NA	NA	CASSRGTQGGDTQYF	TGTGCCAGCAGCAGAGGGACCCAAGGGGGAGATACGCAGTATTTT
TRBJ1-1	TRBV10-1	few	NA	CASPYGDGENTEAFF	TGCGCCAGTCCCTATGGGGACGGGGAGAACACTGAAGCTTTCTTT
TRBJ2-1	TRBV12-3/TRBV12-4	NA	NA	CASSSRGAEQFF	TGTGCCAGCAGTTCAAGAGGCGCTGAGCAGTTCTTC
TRBJ2-3	TRBV4-1	many	NA	CASSQDWGDTQYF	TGCGCCAGCAGCCAAGATTGGGGAGATACGCAGTATTTT
TRBJ2-1	TRBV27	NA	NA	CASSLQGPVSNEQFF	TGTGCCAGCAGTTTACAGGGGCCCGTCTCCAATGAGCAGTTCTTC
TRBJ2-7	TRBV29-1	NA	NA	CSVDRQGSYEQYF	TGCAGCGTTGACAGGCAGGGGTCATACGAGCAGTACTTC
TRBJ2-2	TRBV7-3	few	NA	CASSLTRNRANTGELFF	TGTGCCAGCAGCTTAACGCGGAACAGGGCGAACACCGGGGAGCTGTTTTTT